A selection of T cell receptor beta chains follows, all from one sample in a study of OX40 agonist ivuxolimab in advanced cancers. Sequenced by immunoSEQ multiplex PCR; TCRdb stores in-frame clones only, minus some. The data hold about 45,000 clones, with around 87% observed a single time. Source: CD4+ or CD8+ T cells sorted from blood, taken in a trial of the OX40 agonist ivuxolimab. These receptor sequences come from an adult with an advanced solid tumor such as melanoma, head and neck, liver or kidney cancer. The CDR3 runs from the conserved cysteine through the conserved F or W. Fields, in order: D gene, clone size, V gene, J gene, CDR3 length, CDR3 DNA, CDR3 protein. D genes are given only for firm matches. For some rows the clone size is stated as once, few or many, or as a class when expanded; others skip it.

d_call: -
clone_size: -
v_call: TRBV19
j_call: TRBJ1-5
cdr3_length: 14
cdr3_nt: TGTGCCAGTAGTCCCTCCCAACGTGGAAGGCCCCAGCATTTT
cdr3_aa: CASSPSQRGRPQHF

d_call: TRBD2
clone_size: -
v_call: TRBV7-9
j_call: TRBJ2-7
cdr3_length: 14
cdr3_nt: TGTGCCAGCAGCTTCCTAGCGGGGTCCTACGAGCAGTACTTC
cdr3_aa: CASSFLAGSYEQYF

d_call: TRBD1
clone_size: -
v_call: TRBV30
j_call: TRBJ2-1
cdr3_length: 14
cdr3_nt: TGTGCCCGGGGAAATTGGGGCAGGGGGAATGAGCAGTTCTTC
cdr3_aa: CARGNWGRGNEQFF

d_call: -
clone_size: -
v_call: TRBV7-3
j_call: TRBJ1-2
cdr3_length: 13
cdr3_nt: TGTGCCAGCAGCTTAATGGGGGAAGGGGGCTACACCTTC
cdr3_aa: CASSLMGEGGYTF

d_call: -
clone_size: -
v_call: TRBV4-1
j_call: TRBJ1-3
cdr3_length: 15
cdr3_nt: TGCGCCAGCAGCCAGAGAAGGGATTCTGGAAACACCATATATTTT
cdr3_aa: CASSQRRDSGNTIYF

d_call: -
clone_size: -
v_call: TRBV6-1
j_call: TRBJ1-6
cdr3_length: 15
cdr3_nt: TGTGCCAGCAGTGATTCTGGCAGTTTTAATTCACCCCTCCACTTT
cdr3_aa: CASSDSGSFNSPLHF

d_call: -
clone_size: -
v_call: TRBV28
j_call: TRBJ2-5
cdr3_length: 11
cdr3_nt: TGTGCCAGCAGTTTATTAGGGACCCAGTACTTC
cdr3_aa: CASSLLGTQYF

d_call: TRBD1
clone_size: -
v_call: TRBV5-8
j_call: TRBJ2-1
cdr3_length: 15
cdr3_nt: TGTGCCAGCAGCACTAACAGGGGCGCCTACAATGAGCAGTTCTTC
cdr3_aa: CASSTNRGAYNEQFF

d_call: TRBD2
clone_size: -
v_call: TRBV30
j_call: TRBJ2-1
cdr3_length: 15
cdr3_nt: TGTGCCTGGAGTATTAGCGGGGGGGCCTACAATGAGCAGTTCTTC
cdr3_aa: CAWSISGGAYNEQFF

d_call: -
clone_size: -
v_call: TRBV5-1
j_call: TRBJ1-1
cdr3_length: 15
cdr3_nt: TGCGCCAGCAGCTTCTTAGGGACCCAGGGCACTGAAGCTTTCTTT
cdr3_aa: CASSFLGTQGTEAFF

d_call: TRBD2
clone_size: -
v_call: TRBV4-1
j_call: TRBJ2-7
cdr3_length: 14
cdr3_nt: TGCGCCAGCAGCGGGACTAAAACTACCTACGAGCAGTACTTC
cdr3_aa: CASSGTKTTYEQYF

d_call: TRBD2
clone_size: -
v_call: TRBV19
j_call: TRBJ2-5
cdr3_length: 14
cdr3_nt: TGTGCCAGTAGTTTTCAGCGGGGTCAAGAGACCCAGTACTTC
cdr3_aa: CASSFQRGQETQYF

d_call: -
clone_size: once
v_call: TRBV11-2
j_call: TRBJ2-7
cdr3_length: 15
cdr3_nt: TGTGCCAGCAGCTTAGATCTCAACAGCGCGAGGGAGCAGTACTTC
cdr3_aa: CASSLDLNSAREQYF

d_call: -
clone_size: -
v_call: TRBV29-1
j_call: TRBJ2-3
cdr3_length: 13
cdr3_nt: TGCAGCGTTGCTCCGGGGATTGCAGATACGCAGTATTTT
cdr3_aa: CSVAPGIADTQYF

d_call: -
clone_size: -
v_call: TRBV7-7
j_call: TRBJ2-5
cdr3_length: 15
cdr3_nt: TGTGCTAGCAGCCCCCGGGCAGGCCATGGAGAGACCCAGTACTTC
cdr3_aa: CASSPRAGHGETQYF

d_call: -
clone_size: -
v_call: TRBV25-1
j_call: TRBJ1-2
cdr3_length: 15
cdr3_nt: TGTGCCAGCAGTACCCCCGGAGAGGTTCTCTATGGCTACACCTTC
cdr3_aa: CASSTPGEVLYGYTF

d_call: -
clone_size: -
v_call: TRBV29-1
j_call: TRBJ2-1
cdr3_length: 12
cdr3_nt: TGCAGCTCCTGGACCTCCCGGAATGAGCAGTTCTTC
cdr3_aa: CSSWTSRNEQFF

d_call: TRBD2
clone_size: -
v_call: TRBV18
j_call: TRBJ2-5
cdr3_length: 17
cdr3_nt: TGTGCCAGCTCACCCCCGGGACTAGAGGGCCTGCTAGAGACCCAGTACTTC
cdr3_aa: CASSPPGLEGLLETQYF

d_call: -
clone_size: -
v_call: TRBV6-1
j_call: TRBJ1-2
cdr3_length: 13
cdr3_nt: TGTGCCAGCAAAGTAACGCAGGGCTATGGCTACACCTTC
cdr3_aa: CASKVTQGYGYTF

d_call: -
clone_size: -
v_call: TRBV5-4
j_call: TRBJ2-2
cdr3_length: 12
cdr3_nt: TGTGCCAGCAGCCGGCGGTGGGAGGAGCTGTTTTTT
cdr3_aa: CASSRRWEELFF

d_call: -
clone_size: -
v_call: TRBV18
j_call: TRBJ2-2
cdr3_length: 14
cdr3_nt: TGTGCCAGCTCACCAACTAGCAACACCGGGGAGCTGTTTTTT
cdr3_aa: CASSPTSNTGELFF

d_call: TRBD2
clone_size: -
v_call: TRBV28
j_call: TRBJ2-7
cdr3_length: 19
cdr3_nt: TGTGCCAGCAGTAAAAGACCGGGACTAGCGGCTCTTCTATCCTACGAGCAGTACTTC
cdr3_aa: CASSKRPGLAALLSYEQYF

d_call: TRBD1
clone_size: few
v_call: TRBV7-9
j_call: TRBJ2-7
cdr3_length: 15
cdr3_nt: TGTGCCAGCAGCGACCCGGGACAGAGCTCCTACGAGCAGTACTTC
cdr3_aa: CASSDPGQSSYEQYF

d_call: -
clone_size: -
v_call: TRBV4-3
j_call: TRBJ1-1
cdr3_length: 13
cdr3_nt: TGCGCCAGCAGCCAAGAAAGGCGGCTTGAAGCTTTCTTT
cdr3_aa: CASSQERRLEAFF

d_call: TRBD1
clone_size: -
v_call: TRBV15
j_call: TRBJ2-7
cdr3_length: 14
cdr3_nt: TGTGCCACCAGCAGAGATTTCGACAGGGGAGAGCAGTACTTC
cdr3_aa: CATSRDFDRGEQYF